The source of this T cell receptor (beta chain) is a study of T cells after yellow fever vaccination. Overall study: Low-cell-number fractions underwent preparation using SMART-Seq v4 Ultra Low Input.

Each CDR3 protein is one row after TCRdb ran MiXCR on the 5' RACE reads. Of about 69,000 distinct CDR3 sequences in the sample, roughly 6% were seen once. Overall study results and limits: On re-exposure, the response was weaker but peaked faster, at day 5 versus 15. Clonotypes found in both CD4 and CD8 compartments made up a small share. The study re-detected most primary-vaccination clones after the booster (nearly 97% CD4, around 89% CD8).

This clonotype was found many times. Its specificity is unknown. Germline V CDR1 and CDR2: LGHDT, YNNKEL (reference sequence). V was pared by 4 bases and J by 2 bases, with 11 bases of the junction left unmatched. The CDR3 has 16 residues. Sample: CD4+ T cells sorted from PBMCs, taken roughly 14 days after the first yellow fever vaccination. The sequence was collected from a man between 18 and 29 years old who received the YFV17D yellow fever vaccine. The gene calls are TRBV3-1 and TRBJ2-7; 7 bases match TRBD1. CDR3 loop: CASSLLTGQPTYEQYF. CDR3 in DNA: TGTGCCAGCAGCCTTCTTACGGGACAGCCCACCTACGAGCAGTACTTC.